Reported below is one T cell receptor beta chain. This entry is derived from a study of blood T cell repertoires in COVID-19. Across the whole study: Some COVID-19 samples were acute and others convalescent; all came from the United States, Italy and Spain.

As processed by the authors: Amplification from reference gene primers served as the basis for estimated nucleated cell counts. TCRdb's table, derived via immunoSEQ multiplex PCR, lists solely in-frame clones and lacks some. The DNA was the basis for D and trimming; V, J and clone size are from that table. Of about 200,000 clones listed, about nine tenths were seen once; the top ten hold 0.65% to 0.95%. Germline assignment: CDR1 ENHRY and CDR2 SYGVKD. V gave up 7 bases and J gave up 2 bases; unmatched junction bases: 4. The length of the CDR3 is 13 residues. Sequencing input: peripheral blood. The genes are TRBV10-3 and TRBJ1-1; 7 bases agree with TRBD1. The receptor was isolated from a woman in her seventies with acute or convalescent COVID-19. CDR3 sequence reads: CAITGTVNTEAFF. CDR3 nucleotides: TGTGCCATCACCGGGACAGTTAACACTGAAGCTTTCTTT.